A single sample is the source of the 11 T cell receptor beta chains below, sequenced in a study of early T cells in non-severe SARS-CoV-2 infection (dated by TCRdb to the early 2020s). The method behind the library was 5' RACE. Sequencing was performed on a NextSeq 500. Starting from the raw public reads, TCRdb applied fastp trimming at Q25, assembled clones with MiXCR and retained in-frame beta chains. Entries that share a CDR3 protein sequence are merged under the most common genes and DNA. The table for this sample lists around 80,000 distinct CDR3 sequences; more than 9% of them were counted only once. Clones ranked in the top ten supply 7% to 9% of the sample. This specimen consisted of whole blood, obtained at baseline. The receptors were gathered from an adult who was a healthcare worker with PCR-confirmed SARS-CoV-2 infection or an uninfected control (not recorded which).

This clonotype was found a few times. The CDR3 spells CASSPGTGAQPQHF. In DNA, the CDR3 is TGTGCCAGCAGTCCGGGGACAGGGGCCCAGCCCCAGCATTTT. The rearrangement joins TRBV28 to TRBJ1-5; 10 bases match TRBD1. With 5 bases clipped from V and 7 bases from J, the junction kept 5 bases outside the gene matches. CDR3 length equals 14 residues. Per the germline V gene, CDR1 is MDHEN and CDR2 is SYDVKM.

This clonotype appeared many times. The chain uses TRBV2 and TRBJ1-4; TRBD1 might be the D (5 bases). The germline V and J ends were trimmed by 6 bases and 8 bases, with 13 bases remaining between them. CDR1 is SNHLY, CDR2 FYNNEI, per germline. The CDR3 runs to 13 residues. The CDR3 DNA reads as TGTGCCAGCAGGTGGAGAGGGGAAGAAAAACTGTTTTTT. Its protein product is CASRWRGEEKLFF.

This clonotype has just a few counts. The chain joins TRBV25-1 to TRBJ1-4, with 9 bases matching TRBD1. V shed 5 bases, J shed 6 bases, and the junction held 7 bases outside the gene matches. The CDR3 consists of 15 residues. Germline V gene lookup returns CDR1 MGHDK and CDR2 SYGVNS. CDR3 residues: CASSPTGTGYEKLFF. In nucleotides, the CDR3 is TGTGCCAGCAGTCCGACCGGGACAGGGTATGAAAAACTGTTTTTT.

This clonotype was recorded many times. The chain joins TRBV2 to TRBJ1-2; no firm D call. From germline, CDR1 is SNHLY and CDR2 FYNNEI. Trimming shortened V by 5 bases and J by 3 bases, and 16 bases separated the two germline ends. The CDR3 totals 15 residues. The CDR3 loop reads CASSTRNSLDYGYTF. Here the CDR3 DNA reads TGTGCCAGCAGTACCCGGAACAGCCTGGACTATGGCTACACCTTC.

This clonotype was found many times. The chain couples TRBV12-3 or TRBV12-4 to TRBJ2-1; D not resolved. The CDR3 covers 13 residues. Trimming removed 6 bases at V and 5 bases at J, with 11 bases between. In DNA, the CDR3 is TGTGCCAGCAGCCGACTGGGCGACAATGAGCAGTTCTTC. It specifies CASSRLGDNEQFF.

This clonotype was detected a few times. The chain links TRBV7-9 to TRBJ1-1, with unresolved D. Between the trimmed V and J ends, which lost 2 bases and 7 bases, there was a span of 11 bases. The germline V gene encodes CDR1 SEHNR and CDR2 FQNEAQ (reference sequence). The CDR3 has 13 amino acids. The DNA of the CDR3 is TGTGCCAGCAGCTTAAGCGCCGGATATGAAGCTTTCTTT. Its protein product is CASSLSAGYEAFF.

V and J are TRBV28 and TRBJ1-1; D is unclear. The germline CDR1 and CDR2 sequences are MDHEN and SYDVKM. V was pared by 5 bases and J by 2 bases, with 15 bases between. This CDR3 is built from 15 residues. The CDR3 here is CASSPRGGRNTEAFF. In DNA, the CDR3 is TGTGCCAGCAGTCCCCGGGGTGGTAGAAACACTGAAGCTTTCTTT. Drawing the rest from reference TRBV28 and TRBJ1-1, the complete variable domain is DVKVTQSSRYLVKRTGEKVFLECVQDMDHENMFWYRQDPGLGLRLIYFSYDVKMKEKGDIPEGYSVSREKKERFSLILESASTNQTSMYLCASSPRGGRNTEAFFGQGTRLTVV.

The chain employs TRBV12-3 or TRBV12-4 and TRBJ1-6; D may be TRBD1 (6 bases). The germline V and J ends were trimmed by 5 bases and 12 bases, with 14 bases remaining between them. The CDR3 is 13 amino acids. The CDR3: CASSQGQPLPLHF. In DNA, the CDR3 is TGTGCCAGCAGTCAAGGACAGCCTTTACCCCTCCACTTT.

A remark on this clonotype: Sequence at one end of the junction differs from germline and may be a read error. The rearrangement joins TRBV14 to TRBJ1-1; possibly TRBD1 for D (6 bases). Germline loops: CDR1 SGHDN, CDR2 FVKESK. This CDR3 is 13 amino acids long. The CDR3 reads CASSQGTDTEAFF. CDR3 coding DNA: TGTGCCAGCAGCCAAGGGACAGACACAGAAGCTTTCTTT.

The sample holds many counts of this clonotype. This chain joins TRBV2 and TRBJ2-1; TRBD2 matches at 14 bases. V was clipped by 6 bases and J by 10 bases; unmatched bases: 8. The CDR3 runs to 15 residues. Germline assignment: CDR1 SNHLY and CDR2 FYNNEI. The CDR3 loop is CASSDGTSGSPEQFF. For the CDR3, the DNA is TGTGCCAGCAGCGACGGGACTAGCGGGAGTCCGGAGCAGTTCTTC.

This clonotype came up a few times. The chain uses TRBV7-7 and TRBJ2-1; 11 positions match TRBD1. The CDR3 sequence is 15 residues long. The junction had 3 bases not matched to a gene; V was cut back by 5 bases and J by 3 bases. Per germline, CDR1 SSHAT and CDR2 FNYEAQ (reference sequence). CDR3 in amino acids: CASSLGQGGYNEQFF. The CDR3 DNA is TGTGCCAGCAGCCTGGGACAGGGGGGCTACAATGAGCAGTTCTTC. The full variable domain, with the rest looked up from reference TRBV7-7 and TRBJ2-1, is GAGVSQSPRYKVTKRGQDVTLRCDPISSHATLYWYQQALGQGPEFLTYFNYEAQPDKSGLPSDRFSAERPEGSISTLTIQRTEQRDSAMYRCASSLGQGGYNEQFFGPGTRLTVL.